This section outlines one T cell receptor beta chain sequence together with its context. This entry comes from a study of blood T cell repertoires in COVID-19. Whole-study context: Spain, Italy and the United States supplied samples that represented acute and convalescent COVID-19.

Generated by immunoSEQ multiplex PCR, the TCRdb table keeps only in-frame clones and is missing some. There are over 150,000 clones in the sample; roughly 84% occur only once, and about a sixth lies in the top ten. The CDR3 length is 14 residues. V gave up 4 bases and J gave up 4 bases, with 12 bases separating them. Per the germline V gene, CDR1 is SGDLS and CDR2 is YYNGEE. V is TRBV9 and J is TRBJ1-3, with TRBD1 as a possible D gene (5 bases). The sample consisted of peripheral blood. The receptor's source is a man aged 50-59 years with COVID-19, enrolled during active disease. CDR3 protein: CASSLRGGGNTIYF. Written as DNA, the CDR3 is TGTGCCAGCAGCTTACGGGGGGGAGGAAACACCATATATTTT. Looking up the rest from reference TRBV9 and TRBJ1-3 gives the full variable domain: DSGVTQTPKHLITATGQRVTLRCSPRSGDLSVYWYQQSLDQGLQFLIQYYNGEERAKGNILERFSAQQFPDLHSELNLSSLELGDSALYFCASSLRGGGNTIYFGEGSWLTVV.